Given below is one T cell receptor (beta chain) in context. This sample was included in a study of blood T cell repertoires in COVID-19. Study overall: The study drew acute and convalescent COVID-19 samples from the United States, Italy and Spain. PBMCs, B-cell-depleted T cells, or T cells provided the cDNA or gDNA that made up the material.

Original processing notes: The authors estimated nucleated cell counts from reference gene primer amplification. Sequencing used immunoSEQ multiplex PCR; TCRdb keeps in-frame clones, though not all of them. V, J and clone size derive from that table, while D and trimming were established from the DNA sequence. The table lists 40,000 to 55,000 clones, around 83% of them singletons, with less than 15% in the top ten. The CDR3 extends over 15 amino acids. The V segment lost 5 bases and the J segment 4 bases; nucleotides outside the gene matches: 4. CDR1 and CDR2 (germline): MNHEY, SMNVEV (reference sequence).

The sequenced sample consisted of peripheral blood. V and J are TRBV27 and TRBJ2-3; the match to TRBD2 covers 12 bases. The sequence came from a human donor with acute or convalescent COVID-19. The donor label of this sample is uncertain. This chain's CDR3 is CASSPGLAGSDTQYF. The CDR3, as DNA: TGTGCCAGCAGTCCGGGACTAGCGGGTTCAGATACGCAGTATTTT.